This T cell receptor (beta chain) was sequenced during a study of blood T cell repertoires in COVID-19. Study-level background: Italy, Spain and the United States were the sources of the convalescent and acute COVID-19 samples. PBMCs, B-cell-depleted T cells, or T cells were the source of the cDNA or gDNA that made up the material.

Recruited during active infection, patients (from Seattle) were subsequently followed longitudinally. In the study's own analysis: Amplification of reference gene primers provided the estimated nucleated cell counts. TCRdb's copy holds only in-frame clones and misses some; the assay was immunoSEQ multiplex PCR. The V and J calls and the clone size are those of that table, but D and trimming were determined from the DNA. Seen here are approximately 150,000 clones, 84% observed once, and the top ten hold 8.9%. There are 15 residues in the CDR3. Germline V gene sequence: CDR1 GTSNPN, CDR2 SVGIG (reference sequence). J gave up 7 bases and V 0 bases, and 6 bases lay outside the gene matches.

Source material: peripheral blood. This TCR was recovered from a young man with COVID-19, enrolled during active disease. J is TRBJ1-6 and V is TRBV30, with 7 bases matching TRBD1. This CDR3 is CAWSVDGTANSPLHF. CDR3 nucleotides: TGTGCCTGGAGTGTAGACGGGACAGCCAATTCACCCCTCCACTTT.